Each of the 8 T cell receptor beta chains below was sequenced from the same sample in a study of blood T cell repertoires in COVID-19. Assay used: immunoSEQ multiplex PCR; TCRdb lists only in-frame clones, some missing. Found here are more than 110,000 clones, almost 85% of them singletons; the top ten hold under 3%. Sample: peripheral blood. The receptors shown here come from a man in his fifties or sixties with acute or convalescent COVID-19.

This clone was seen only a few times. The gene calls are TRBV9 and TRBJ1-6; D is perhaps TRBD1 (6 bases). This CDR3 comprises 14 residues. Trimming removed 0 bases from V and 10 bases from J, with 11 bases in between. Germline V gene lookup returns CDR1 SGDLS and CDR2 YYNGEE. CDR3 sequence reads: CASSVGAGESPLHF. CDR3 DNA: TGTGCCAGCAGCGTAGGGGCAGGGGAATCACCCCTCCACTTT.

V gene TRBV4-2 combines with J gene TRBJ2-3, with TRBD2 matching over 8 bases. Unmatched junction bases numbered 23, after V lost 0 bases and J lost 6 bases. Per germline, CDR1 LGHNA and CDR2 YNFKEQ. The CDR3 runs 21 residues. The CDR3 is CASSQDAPSGRLSSGTDTQYF. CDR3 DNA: TGTGCCAGCAGCCAAGATGCCCCTAGCGGGCGCCTCTCATCCGGTACGGATACGCAGTATTTT.

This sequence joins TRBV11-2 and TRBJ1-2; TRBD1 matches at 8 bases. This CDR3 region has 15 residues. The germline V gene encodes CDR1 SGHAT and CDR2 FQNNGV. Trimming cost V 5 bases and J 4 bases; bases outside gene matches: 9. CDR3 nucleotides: TGTGCCAGCAGCGCAGGGACAGGTCATGGCTATGGCTACACCTTC. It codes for CASSAGTGHGYGYTF.

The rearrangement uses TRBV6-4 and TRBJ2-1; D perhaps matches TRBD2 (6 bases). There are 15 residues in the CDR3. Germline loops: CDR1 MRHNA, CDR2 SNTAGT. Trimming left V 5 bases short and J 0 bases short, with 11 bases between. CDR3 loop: CASSSGLGSYNEQFF. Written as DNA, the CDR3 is TGTGCCAGCAGTTCGGGACTCGGCTCCTACAATGAGCAGTTCTTC.

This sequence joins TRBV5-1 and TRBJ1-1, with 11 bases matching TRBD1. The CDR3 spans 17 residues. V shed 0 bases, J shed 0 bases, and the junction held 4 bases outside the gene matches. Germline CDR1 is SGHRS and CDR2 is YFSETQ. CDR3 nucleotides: TGCGCCAGCAGCTTGGGGCGGGACAGGGGGATGAACACTGAAGCTTTCTTT. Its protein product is CASSLGRDRGMNTEAFF.

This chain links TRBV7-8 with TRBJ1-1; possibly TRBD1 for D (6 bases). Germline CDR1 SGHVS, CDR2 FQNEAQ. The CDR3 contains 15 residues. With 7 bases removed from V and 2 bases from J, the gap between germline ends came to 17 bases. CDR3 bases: TGTGCCAGCACCCCCGGGTGGACAGAAAACACTGAAGCTTTCTTT. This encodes CASTPGWTENTEAFF.

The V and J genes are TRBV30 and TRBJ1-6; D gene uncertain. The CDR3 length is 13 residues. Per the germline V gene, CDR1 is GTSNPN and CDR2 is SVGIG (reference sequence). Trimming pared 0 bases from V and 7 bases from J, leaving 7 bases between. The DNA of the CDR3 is TGTGCCTGGAGTGTACGGGGAAATTCACCCCTCCACTTT. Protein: CAWSVRGNSPLHF.

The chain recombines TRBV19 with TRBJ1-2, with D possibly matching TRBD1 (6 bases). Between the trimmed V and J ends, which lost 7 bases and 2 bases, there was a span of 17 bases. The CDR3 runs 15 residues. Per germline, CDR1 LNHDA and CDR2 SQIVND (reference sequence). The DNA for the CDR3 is TGTGCCAGTATCAAGCCCGGGACACCCAACTATGGCTACACCTTC. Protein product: CASIKPGTPNYGYTF.